This T cell receptor (beta chain) appears in the sequencing data of a study of blood T cell repertoires in COVID-19. About the study: Samples of COVID-19 (acute and convalescent) were obtained from the United States, Italy and Spain. T cells, B-cell-depleted T cells, or PBMCs provided the cDNA or gDNA that served as material.

Enrolled during active infection, Seattle patients were then followed longitudinally. Germline loops: CDR1 LNHDA, CDR2 SQIVND (reference sequence). There are 15 residues in the CDR3. The junction had 5 bases not matched to a gene; V was cut back by 5 bases and J by 4 bases. How the authors handled the data: Amplification of reference gene primers provided the estimated nucleated cell counts. TCRdb keeps only in-frame clones here, not all; method: immunoSEQ multiplex PCR. D and trimming come from the DNA, and the V and J calls and clone size come from that table. This sample has 450,000 or so clones, with about 90% found just once. This clone was picked up a small number of times.

The source of this sequence is a man between 18 and 35 years old with COVID-19, enrolled during active disease. The chain employs TRBV19 and TRBJ1-1; 12 bases line up with TRBD1. The sequenced material came from peripheral blood. The CDR3 protein is CASSSGTGGTTEAFF. The CDR3 nucleotides are TGTGCCAGTAGTTCCGGGACAGGGGGCACCACTGAAGCTTTCTTT.